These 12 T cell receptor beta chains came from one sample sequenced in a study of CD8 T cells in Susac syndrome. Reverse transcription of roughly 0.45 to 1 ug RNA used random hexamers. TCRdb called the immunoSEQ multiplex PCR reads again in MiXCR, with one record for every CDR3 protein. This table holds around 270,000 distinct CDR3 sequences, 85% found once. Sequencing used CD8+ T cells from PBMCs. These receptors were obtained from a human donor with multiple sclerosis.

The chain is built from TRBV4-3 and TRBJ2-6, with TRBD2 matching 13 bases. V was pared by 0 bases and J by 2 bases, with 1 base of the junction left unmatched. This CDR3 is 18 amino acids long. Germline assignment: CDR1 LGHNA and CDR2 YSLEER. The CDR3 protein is CASSQELAGGTGANVLTF. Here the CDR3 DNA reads TGCGCCAGCAGCCAAGAACTAGCGGGAGGGACTGGGGCCAACGTCCTGACTTTC.

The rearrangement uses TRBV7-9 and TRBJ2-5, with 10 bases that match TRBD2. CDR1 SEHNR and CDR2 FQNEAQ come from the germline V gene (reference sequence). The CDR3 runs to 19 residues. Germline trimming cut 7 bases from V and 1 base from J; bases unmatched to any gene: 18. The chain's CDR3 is CASTNPRMETSGSQETQYF. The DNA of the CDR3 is TGTGCCAGCACCAACCCCAGGATGGAGACTAGCGGGTCCCAAGAGACCCAGTACTTC.

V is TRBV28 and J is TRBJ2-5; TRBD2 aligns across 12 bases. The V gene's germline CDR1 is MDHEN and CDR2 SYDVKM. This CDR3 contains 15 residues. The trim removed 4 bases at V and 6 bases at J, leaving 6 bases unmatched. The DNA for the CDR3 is TGTGCCAGCAGTTACCAACTAGCGGGAGGTCAGACCCAGTACTTC. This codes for CASSYQLAGGQTQYF.

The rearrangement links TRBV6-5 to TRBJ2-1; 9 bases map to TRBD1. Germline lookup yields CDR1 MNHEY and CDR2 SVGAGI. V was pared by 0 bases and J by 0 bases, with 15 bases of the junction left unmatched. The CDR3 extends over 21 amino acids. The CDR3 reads CASSYSPGQGSPTSSYNEQFF. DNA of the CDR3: TGTGCCAGCAGTTACTCTCCGGGACAGGGATCCCCTACGAGCTCCTACAATGAGCAGTTCTTC.

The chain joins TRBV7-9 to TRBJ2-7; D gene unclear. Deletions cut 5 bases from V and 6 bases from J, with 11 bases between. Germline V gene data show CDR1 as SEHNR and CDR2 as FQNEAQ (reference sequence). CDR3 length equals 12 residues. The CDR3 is CASSVSSGEQYF. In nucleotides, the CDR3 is TGTGCCAGCAGCGTCAGCTCGGGCGAGCAGTACTTC.

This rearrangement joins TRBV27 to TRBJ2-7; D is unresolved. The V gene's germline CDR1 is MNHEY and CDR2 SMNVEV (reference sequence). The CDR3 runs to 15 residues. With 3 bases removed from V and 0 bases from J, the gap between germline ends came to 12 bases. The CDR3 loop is CASSFRAISSYEQYF. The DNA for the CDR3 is TGTGCCAGCAGTTTCCGAGCGATAAGCTCCTACGAGCAGTACTTC.

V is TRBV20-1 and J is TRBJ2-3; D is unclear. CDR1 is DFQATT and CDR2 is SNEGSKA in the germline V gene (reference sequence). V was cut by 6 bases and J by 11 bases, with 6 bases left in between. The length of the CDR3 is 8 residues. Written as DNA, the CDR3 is TGCAGTGCGCTAGGGCAGTATTTT. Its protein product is CSALGQYF.

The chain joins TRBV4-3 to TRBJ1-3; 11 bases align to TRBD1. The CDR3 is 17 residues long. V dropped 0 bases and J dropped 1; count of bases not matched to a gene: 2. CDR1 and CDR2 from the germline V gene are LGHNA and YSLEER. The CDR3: CASSQDWDRGSGNTIYF. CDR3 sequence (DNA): TGCGCCAGCAGCCAAGATTGGGACAGGGGGTCTGGAAACACCATATATTTT.

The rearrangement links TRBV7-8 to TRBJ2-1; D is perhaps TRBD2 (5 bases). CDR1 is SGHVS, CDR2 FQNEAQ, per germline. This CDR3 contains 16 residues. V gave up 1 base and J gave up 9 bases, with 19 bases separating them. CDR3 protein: CASSLEGLRAGIEQFF. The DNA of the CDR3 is TGTGCCAGCAGCTTAGAGGGCCTCCGGGCCGGGATTGAGCAGTTCTTC. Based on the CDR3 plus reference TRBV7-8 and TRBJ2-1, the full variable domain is GAGVSQSPRYKVAKRGQDVALRCDPISGHVSLFWYQQALGQGPEFLTYFQNEAQLDKSGLPSDRFFAERPEGSVSTLKIQRTQQEDSAVYLCASSLEGLRAGIEQFFGPGTRLTVL.

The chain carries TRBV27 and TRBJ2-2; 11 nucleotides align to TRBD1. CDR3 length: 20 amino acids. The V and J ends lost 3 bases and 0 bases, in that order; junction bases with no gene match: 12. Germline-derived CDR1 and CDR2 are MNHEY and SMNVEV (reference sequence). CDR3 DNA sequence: TGTGCCAGCAGTTTCGGGACAGGGGGTCGTTCGTTCGCGAACACCGGGGAGCTGTTTTTT. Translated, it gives CASSFGTGGRSFANTGELFF.

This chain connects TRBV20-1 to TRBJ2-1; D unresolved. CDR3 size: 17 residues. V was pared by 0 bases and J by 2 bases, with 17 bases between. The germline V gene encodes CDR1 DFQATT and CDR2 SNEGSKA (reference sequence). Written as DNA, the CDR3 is TGCAGTGCTAGAGATTCGAATGGGTGGAGCACCTACAATGAGCAGTTCTTC. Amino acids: CSARDSNGWSTYNEQFF.

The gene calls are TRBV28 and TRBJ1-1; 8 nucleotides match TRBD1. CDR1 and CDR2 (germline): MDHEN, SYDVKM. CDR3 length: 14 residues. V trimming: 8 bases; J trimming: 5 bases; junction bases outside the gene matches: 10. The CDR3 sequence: CASGADRVNTEAFF. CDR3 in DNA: TGTGCCAGCGGCGCGGACAGGGTCAATACTGAAGCTTTCTTT.